The rows below give T cell receptor beta chains drawn from one sample of a study of T cell responses to AZD1222 COVID-19 vaccine. Sequencing was performed with immunoSEQ multiplex PCR; in TCRdb, only in-frame clones are kept and a portion is missing. In the table there are about 220,000 clones, 85% to 95% of which are singletons. The sequenced sample was peripheral blood, obtained on day 0 of MenACWY control vaccination. Source of these receptors: an adult in good health. The CDR3 runs from the conserved cysteine through the conserved F or W. Each record gives: V gene, J gene, clone size, D gene, CDR3 protein, CDR3 DNA. A D gene is named only where the DNA matches it firmly. Rows may omit the clone size; those that give it use once, few, many or a size class.

v_call: TRBV12-3/TRBV12-4; j_call: TRBJ2-2; clone_size: .; d_call: .; cdr3_aa: CASKLVVAGELFF; cdr3_nt: TGTGCCAGCAAGTTAGTGGTAGCCGGGGAGCTGTTTTTT
v_call: TRBV10-3; j_call: TRBJ1-5; clone_size: .; d_call: .; cdr3_aa: CAISELARDQPQHF; cdr3_nt: TGTGCCATCAGTGAGTTGGCTAGGGATCAGCCCCAGCATTTT
v_call: TRBV6-6; j_call: TRBJ1-1; clone_size: .; d_call: .; cdr3_aa: CASSYFGRGLNTEAFF; cdr3_nt: TGTGCCAGCAGTTACTTCGGTAGGGGTCTGAACACTGAAGCTTTCTTT
v_call: TRBV27; j_call: TRBJ2-7; clone_size: .; d_call: .; cdr3_aa: CASSFANEQYF; cdr3_nt: TGTGCCAGCAGTTTTGCGAACGAGCAGTACTTC
v_call: TRBV28; j_call: TRBJ1-1; clone_size: .; d_call: .; cdr3_aa: CASSLRHSYTEAFF; cdr3_nt: TGTGCCAGCAGTTTAAGACACTCCTACACTGAAGCTTTCTTT
v_call: TRBV24-1; j_call: TRBJ1-1; clone_size: .; d_call: .; cdr3_aa: CATSAGSMNTEAFF; cdr3_nt: TGTGCCACCAGTGCGGGCAGTATGAACACTGAAGCTTTCTTT
v_call: TRBV6-2/TRBV6-3; j_call: TRBJ2-7; clone_size: .; d_call: TRBD1; cdr3_aa: CASSQGAVEQYF; cdr3_nt: TGTGCCAGCAGTCAGGGGGCCGTCGAGCAGTACTTC
v_call: TRBV6-4; j_call: TRBJ2-1; clone_size: once; d_call: TRBD1; cdr3_aa: CASSAGTGSYNEQFF; cdr3_nt: TGTGCCAGCAGTGCCGGGACAGGGTCCTACAATGAGCAGTTCTTC
v_call: TRBV11-1; j_call: TRBJ1-6; clone_size: .; d_call: .; cdr3_aa: CASSQGARGSPLHF; cdr3_nt: TGTGCCAGCAGTCAGGGCGCGAGGGGTTCACCCCTCCACTTT
v_call: TRBV6-5; j_call: TRBJ1-1; clone_size: .; d_call: .; cdr3_aa: CASSYTAAHEAFF; cdr3_nt: TGTGCCAGCAGTTATACGGCAGCCCATGAAGCTTTCTTT
v_call: TRBV27; j_call: TRBJ1-4; clone_size: .; d_call: .; cdr3_aa: CASSPTLYGGPPNEKLFF; cdr3_nt: TGTGCCAGCAGTCCTACCCTCTATGGGGGGCCCCCTAATGAAAAACTGTTTTTT
v_call: TRBV5-1; j_call: TRBJ2-7; clone_size: .; d_call: TRBD1; cdr3_aa: CASSSGQPSVEQYF; cdr3_nt: TGCGCCAGCAGCTCGGGACAGCCTTCTGTCGAGCAGTACTTC